This TCR beta chain was documented in a study of blood T cell repertoires in COVID-19 (dated by TCRdb to the early 2020s). Study-wide context: Samples covering the acute and convalescent phases of COVID-19 were provided by collaborators in the United States, Italy and Spain. The repertoires were released in a freely available public database intended as a resource for research on the immune response to SARS-CoV-2. Subjects who had been exposed to COVID-19, were actively infected with it, or had recovered from it provided the deeply sampled blood TCRbeta repertoires that made up the dataset. The prospective study material was composed of cDNA or gDNA derived from T cells, B-cell-depleted T cells, or PBMCs. Nearly every sample came with metadata listing a de-identified subject ID, COVID-19 status, age in years and sex. Where available, HLA class I and class II types were obtained from metadata supplied by the sample provider rather than from assay-based typing. The samples were drawn from two sources: the first 160 participants of the ongoing ImmuneRACE study, and 1,254 subjects contributed by 6 global collaborators.

TCRbeta CDR3 regions were amplified from genomic DNA using the immunoSEQ Assay, a bias-controlled multiplex PCR. The study's processing was this. Nucleated cell counts per sample were estimated from amplification of reference gene primers within the assay. To quantify the absolute abundance of each unique TCRbeta CDR3 rearrangement, sequence reads were collapsed and filtered. For each sample, productive Simpson clonality was calculated by taking the square root of Simpson's diversity index across productive rearrangements. Sourced from immuneACCESS, this table was stored by TCRdb with only in-frame sequences that have V and J called. A share of the clones is absent; for the studies checked, an unresolved V gene accounts for under half, and the remainder has no known explanation. For V, J and clone size, that table is used; D and trimming come from the DNA. Recorded for this sample are about 320,000 clones; 90% of them occurred a single time. Roughly 3.6% of the sample is held by the ten biggest clonotypes.

With regard to this clone: Which antigen it targets is not known. No clone much larger than this one lies a single base away; base qualities are absent.

In the prospective study, participants were roughly 18 to 95 years old, resided in about two dozen geographic areas of the United States, and were enrolled through a virtual design. Cohort assignment in the prospective study relied on participant-reported clinical history from a screening survey and a study questionnaire. Exposed participants had been in contact, within 2 weeks of entering the study, with a person who had a PCR-confirmed or clinician-diagnosed case of COVID-19. In the prospective study, mobile phlebotomists collected whole blood, serum and a nasopharyngeal or oropharyngeal swab from each participant. Participants in the prospective study had the option to provide additional blood draws and questionnaires over a 2-month period. Before DNA extraction, blood samples from the prospective study were shipped at room temperature or frozen. The investigation overall reported the following: The amount of clinical and demographic metadata varied by source and participant and was provided uncurated.

Via the germline V gene, CDR1 is KGHSH and CDR2 LQKENI. V gives up 2 bases and J gives up 3 bases, and the segment between their germline ends measures 11 bases. The CDR3, from cysteine to phenylalanine, totals 16 residues. CDR3 DNA only is kept here, 48 bases in frame from base 1. The origin of this receptor is a woman in her thirties who had been exposed to COVID-19. The source material was PBMCs or T cells enriched from blood (not recorded which). This sequence uses TRBV18 and TRBJ1-6; D gene: possibly TRBD1, on 6 matching bases. The CDR3 is CASSPTDRSYNSPLHF. The bases are TGTGCCAGCTCACCAACCGACAGGAGCTATAATTCACCCCTCCACTTT.